This T cell receptor (beta chain) was observed in a study of blood T cell repertoires in COVID-19. CDR1 is SGHRS, CDR2 YFSETQ, per germline. This CDR3 region has 18 residues. V was clipped by 0 bases and J by 0 bases; unmatched bases: 7. Profiling relied on immunoSEQ multiplex PCR, and the TCRdb table lists in-frame clones only, not all of them. The repertoire consists of fewer than 35,000 clones, with roughly 89% occurring once and the leading ten covering around 4.6%. The sample consisted of peripheral blood. This rearrangement joins TRBV5-1 to TRBJ2-7; 12 nucleotides line up with TRBD2. The TCR originated in a man aged 70-80 years with active COVID-19. The CDR3 sequence is CASSLGLAGATSSYEQYF. As DNA, the CDR3 is TGCGCCAGCAGCTTGGGACTAGCGGGGGCCACTAGCTCCTACGAGCAGTACTTC.